A single sample is the source of the 9 T cell receptor beta chains below, sequenced in a study of blood T cell repertoires in COVID-19. Measured with immunoSEQ multiplex PCR; TCRdb has only the in-frame clones, and not every one. This table holds approximately 200,000 clones, about 88% found once. The sequenced sample consisted of peripheral blood. All receptors derive from a woman aged 55-75 years with acute or convalescent COVID-19.

The genes are TRBV18 and TRBJ2-7; D possibly corresponds to TRBD2 (5 bases). V lost 3 bases and J 3 bases, leaving 24 bases between the germline ends. Per germline, CDR1 KGHSH and CDR2 LQKENI. The length of the CDR3 is 18 residues. In DNA form, the CDR3 reads TGTGCCAGCTCACCTCCTAGCCCTTTGGCCAAAAGAGACTACGAGCAGTACTTC. Translating gives CASSPPSPLAKRDYEQYF.

CDR3 sequence reads: CASSLTTPNYGYTF. CDR3 nucleotides: TGTGCCAGCAGCCTCACGACACCTAACTATGGCTACACCTTC. The chain uses TRBV5-6 and TRBJ1-2; unclear D gene. CDR1 and CDR2 from the germline V gene are SGHDT and YYEEEE. The CDR3 totals 14 residues. V lost 4 bases and J 0 bases, leaving 10 bases between the germline ends.

The chain has TRBV5-1 and TRBJ2-7; TRBD1 matches 9 bases. Germline V gives CDR1 SGHRS, CDR2 YFSETQ. The CDR3 has 16 residues. V was pared by 0 bases and J by 6 bases, with 10 bases of the junction left unmatched. The CDR3 coding sequence is TGCGCCAGCAGCTTGGGAGAGGGGACAGGGAGGTTCGAGCAGTACTTC. This encodes CASSLGEGTGRFEQYF.

The rearrangement joins TRBV3-1 (or the pseudogene TRBV3-2) to TRBJ1-4, with 7 bases identical to TRBD1. The V gene's germline CDR1 is LGHDT and CDR2 YNNKEL (reference sequence). With 1 base clipped from V and 8 bases from J, the junction kept 7 bases outside the gene matches. The CDR3 spans 15 residues. CDR3: CASSQGPRGREKLFF. The DNA of the CDR3 is TGTGCCAGCAGCCAAGGGCCCAGGGGGAGGGAAAAACTGTTTTTT.

The V gene is TRBV11-2, the J gene TRBJ1-1; D is uncertain. The CDR3 runs 13 residues. Trimming cost V 5 bases and J 1 base, with 8 bases left between them. Germline assignment: CDR1 SGHAT and CDR2 FQNNGV. CDR3 DNA: TGTGCCAGCAGCCTCTCGGGGAACACTGAAGCTTTCTTT. It is translated as CASSLSGNTEAFF.

This clone was picked up one time. This chain links TRBV9 with TRBJ1-2; unclear D gene. The CDR3 is 14 amino acids. The ends were cut back, 5 bases at V and 6 bases at J, with 17 bases in the middle. The germline V gene encodes CDR1 SGDLS and CDR2 YYNGEE. Written as DNA, the CDR3 is TGTGCCAGCAGAGCATATGGGGAGGTGCATGGCTACACCTTC. Its translation is CASRAYGEVHGYTF.

The chain is built from TRBV18 and TRBJ1-6, with D uncertain. The CDR3 is 14 residues long. Germline assignment: CDR1 KGHSH and CDR2 LQKENI. Trimming removed 0 bases from V and 9 bases from J, with 9 bases in between. The CDR3 loop is CASSPPTFPSPLHF. The CDR3 nucleotides are TGTGCCAGCTCACCACCGACATTCCCTTCACCCCTCCACTTT. Full variable domain (outside the CDR3, taken from reference TRBV18 and TRBJ1-6): NAGVMQNPRHLVRRRGQEARLRCSPMKGHSHVYWYRQLPEEGLKFMVYLQKENIIDESGMPKERFSAEFPKEGPSILRIQQVVRGDSAAYFCASSPPTFPSPLHFGNGTRLTVT.

This clone was picked up a small number of times. The chain recombines TRBV18 with TRBJ2-2; no reliable D call. Germline-derived CDR1 and CDR2 are KGHSH and LQKENI. V dropped 4 bases and J dropped 3 bases, with 12 bases sitting between them. The CDR3 extends over 15 amino acids. Written as DNA, the CDR3 is TGTGCCAGCTCACGGAATTTACGGGACACCGGGGAGCTGTTTTTT. This encodes CASSRNLRDTGELFF.

The J gene is TRBJ2-7, the V gene TRBV9; possible D gene TRBD2, 7 bases. V dropped 0 bases and J dropped 7 bases, with 26 bases sitting between them. The CDR3 length is 18 residues. Germline V gene lookup returns CDR1 SGDLS and CDR2 YYNGEE. In DNA form, the CDR3 reads TGTGCCAGCAGCGTAGGCGGGGGTTTGGGCCAGGGGTTTAGAGAGCAGTACTTC. It is translated as CASSVGGGLGQGFREQYF. The full variable domain, rest sourced from reference TRBV9 and TRBJ2-7, is DSGVTQTPKHLITATGQRVTLRCSPRSGDLSVYWYQQSLDQGLQFLIQYYNGEERAKGNILERFSAQQFPDLHSELNLSSLELGDSALYFCASSVGGGLGQGFREQYFGPGTRLTVT.